This passage covers 16 T cell receptor beta chains from one sample sequenced in a study of blood T cells in healthy people across ages. Using a J-beta primer mix together with a sample-barcoded 5' primer, a second PCR was run for roughly 7 to 11 cycles. In TCRdb, the 5' RACE reads were re-called with MiXCR into one record per CDR3 protein. The data contain about 1.6 million distinct CDR3 sequences, about 32% of them singletons. Sequenced sample: blood. Source of these receptors: a woman aged 25 to 39 in good health.

This sequence joins TRBV2 and TRBJ2-7; D perhaps matches TRBD1 (6 bases). The CDR3 totals 13 residues. Germline CDR1 and CDR2: SNHLY and FYNNEI. V lost 10 bases and J lost 10, with 23 bases in between. The CDR3: CATQTGLQGSQYF. The DNA for the CDR3 is TGTGCCACCCAGACGGGGCTACAGGGATCCCAGTACTTC.

This chain links TRBV25-1 with TRBJ1-2; 12 nucleotides align to TRBD1. CDR3 length: 15 amino acids. Germline values: CDR1 MGHDK, CDR2 SYGVNS. Trimming at V came to 3 bases and at J to 6 bases, leaving 5 bases not matched to a gene. The CDR3 nucleotides are TGTGCCAGCAGTGATTGGGGACAGGGGGCCGATGGCTACACCTTC. This gives the protein CASSDWGQGADGYTF.

The chain couples TRBV30 to TRBJ2-7, with 8 bases matching TRBD2. The J call is uncertain, as TRBJ2-5 better fits the DNA end. CDR3 size: 13 residues. From germline, CDR1 is GTSNPN and CDR2 SVGIG (reference sequence). CDR3 loop: CAWRDSGVGTQYF. CDR3 DNA: TGTGCCTGGAGAGATAGCGGGGTAGGGACCCAGTACTTC.

The CDR3 spells CASSLGQDPNIQYF. The CDR3 DNA is TGCGCCAGCAGCTTGGGACAGGATCCGAACATTCAGTACTTC. The genes are TRBV5-1 and TRBJ2-4, with D tentatively TRBD1 (6 bases). The ends were cut back, 0 bases at V and 7 bases at J, with 11 bases in the middle. The V gene's germline CDR1 is SGHRS and CDR2 YFSETQ. This CDR3 comprises 14 residues.

This clonotype has only a few counts. The chain carries TRBV5-5 and TRBJ2-7, with TRBD2 matching 12 bases. V shed 4 bases and J 2 bases; nucleotides not matched to a gene: 7. The germline CDR1 and CDR2 sequences are SGHKS and YYEKEE (reference sequence). The CDR3 loop spans 16 amino acids. CDR3 DNA: TGTGCCAGCAGCATATGGACTAGCGGGGCAACCTACGAGCAGTACTTC. Translated: CASSIWTSGATYEQYF.

The chain combines TRBV11-2 with TRBJ1-2; D is unresolved. The CDR3 contains 14 residues. V gave up 0 bases and J gave up 6 bases, with 11 bases separating them. CDR1 and CDR2 from the germline V gene are SGHAT and FQNNGV. The CDR3 DNA reads as TGTGCCAGCAGCTTAGACGGGTGGCAAGATGGCTACACCTTC. As protein: CASSLDGWQDGYTF.

There are a few counts of this clonotype. At one boundary the junction diverges from the germline segment, which might be a read error. V gene TRBV4-1 combines with J gene TRBJ2-5, with 7 bases lining up with TRBD1. The CDR3 runs 14 residues. Germline V gene lookup returns CDR1 MGHRA and CDR2 YSYEKL. The CDR3 is CASSFRDREETRYF. CDR3 bases: TGCGCCAGCAGCTTCCGGGACAGAGAAGAGACCCGGTACTTC.

The chain employs TRBV30 and TRBJ1-5; the D gene is possibly TRBD1 (5 bases). Trimming took off 5 bases at V and 7 bases at J, with 15 bases between the two ends. Per the germline V gene, CDR1 is GTSNPN and CDR2 is SVGIG (reference sequence). The CDR3 runs to 13 residues. CDR3 coding DNA: TGTGCCTGGTCCGGGGGAGTGGGACAGCCCCAGCATTTT. Translation: CAWSGGVGQPQHF. Supplemented by reference TRBV30 and TRBJ1-5, the full variable domain reads SQTIHQWPATLVQPVGSPLSLECTVEGTSNPNLYWYRQAAGRGLQLLFYSVGIGQISSEVPQNLSASRPQDRQFILSSKKLLLSDSGFYLCAWSGGVGQPQHFGDGTRLSIL.

This chain uses TRBV7-3 with TRBJ1-2; perhaps TRBD1 as D (5 bases). Trimming took 5 bases from V and 0 from J, leaving 13 bases between them. The germline gives CDR1 SGHTA, CDR2 FQGTGA. This CDR3 has 15 residues. The CDR3 bases are TGTGCCAGCAGCCCCGGGGCGCAGACTAACTATGGCTACACCTTC. Translated: CASSPGAQTNYGYTF. Looking up the rest from reference TRBV7-3 and TRBJ1-2 gives the full variable domain: GAGVSQTPSNKVTEKGKYVELRCDPISGHTALYWYRQSLGQGPEFLIYFQGTGAADDSGLPNDRFFAVRPEGSVSTLKIQRTERGDSAVYLCASSPGAQTNYGYTFGSGTRLTVV.

There are a few counts of this clonotype. The J gene is TRBJ2-6, the V gene TRBV2; D gene ambiguous. Germline CDR1 reads SNHLY; CDR2 reads FYNNEI. This CDR3 is built from 17 residues. The V end lost 4 bases, the J end lost 0 bases, and 13 bases lay between the germline ends. The CDR3 is CASSGRAESSGANVLTF. In DNA, the CDR3 is TGTGCCAGCAGTGGAAGGGCAGAGAGCTCTGGGGCCAACGTCCTGACTTTC.

V gene TRBV20-1 combines with J gene TRBJ2-1, with 10 positions matching TRBD2. This CDR3 has 14 residues. Germline loops: CDR1 DFQATT, CDR2 SNEGSKA (reference sequence). V gave up 5 bases and J gave up 3 bases; unmatched junction bases: 4. This chain's CDR3 is CSAAGTSDYNEQFF. CDR3 DNA: TGCAGTGCTGCCGGGACTAGCGACTACAATGAGCAGTTCTTC.

This clonotype has more than one count but fewer than ten. The chain recombines TRBV12-3 or TRBV12-4 with TRBJ2-1; TRBD2 might be the D (6 bases). Trimming removed 7 bases from V and 6 bases from J, with 13 bases in between. CDR3 length: 13 amino acids. The CDR3 bases are TGTGCCAGCACCCTTCCCGGGAGCAATGAGCAGTTCTTC. The encoded protein is CASTLPGSNEQFF.

The rearrangement uses TRBV2 and TRBJ2-5; D remains ambiguous. The CDR3 contains 13 residues. Looked up from germline, CDR1 is SNHLY and CDR2 is FYNNEI. The V and J ends lost 3 bases and 2 bases respectively, with 7 bases between them. The chain's CDR3 is CASSEGSQETQYF. CDR3 DNA sequence: TGTGCCAGCAGTGAGGGATCACAAGAGACCCAGTACTTC. The variable domain in full, completed from reference TRBV2 and TRBJ2-5, reads EPEVTQTPSHQVTQMGQEVILRCVPISNHLYFYWYRQILGQKVEFLVSFYNNEISEKSEIFDDQFSVERPDGSNFTLKIRSTKLEDSAMYFCASSEGSQETQYFGPGTRLLVL.

Comments on this clonotype: One junction end disagrees with the germline gene, perhaps due to a read error. The rearrangement uses TRBV28 and TRBJ2-7; the D gene could be TRBD1 or TRBD2 (5 bases each). The CDR3 is 15 amino acids. Germline V gene data show CDR1 as MDHEN and CDR2 as SYDVKM. The CDR3 DNA reads as TGTGCCAGCAGACCGGGACCCACGAACACCGGGGAGCTGTACTTC. Translated: CASRPGPTNTGELYF.

This clonotype appeared once. The rearrangement joins TRBV14 to TRBJ2-5; the match to TRBD2 covers 13 bases. In germline, CDR1 is SGHDN, CDR2 FVKESK. V dropped 4 bases and J dropped 11; count of bases not matched to a gene: 13. The CDR3 runs 16 residues. The CDR3 region has the DNA TGTGCCAGCAGCCTTTGGACTAGCGGGAGATACAATGAGCAGTACTTC. This gives the protein CASSLWTSGRYNEQYF.

A note on this clonotype: This may be a read error, as it is one base from a much larger clone. CDR3 DNA: TGCAGCGTTCAATTACGGTTCTACGAGCAGTACTTC. Translated, it gives CSVQLRFYEQYF. The V and J genes are TRBV29-1 and TRBJ2-7; D uncertain. The CDR3 has 12 amino acids. Trimming removed 5 bases at V and 3 bases at J, with 11 bases between. The germline gives CDR1 SQVTM, CDR2 ANQGSEA.